Below are 21 T cell receptor beta chains sequenced from a single sample in a study of T cells expressing NK-cell markers. After re-calling the 5' RACE reads, TCRdb lists one entry per CDR3 protein, DNA absent. Its table lists 550,000 to 600,000 distinct CDR3 sequences. Specimen: blood T cells: a sorted CD56 or NKG2C T cell subset, CD4+ or CD8+ T cells, or bulk PBMC T cells (not recorded which). These receptors all stem from a man younger than 30 in good health.

The chain couples TRBV18 to TRBJ2-1; checking the TCRdb D call of TRBD1 is not possible without DNA. The CDR3 totals 16 residues. In germline, CDR1 is KGHSH, CDR2 LQKENI. The CDR3 here is CASSPSTGGTYNEQFF.

The chain recombines TRBV28 with TRBJ1-5; TCRdb names TRBD1, which stays unverified in the absence of DNA. This CDR3 contains 16 residues. Germline CDR1 is MDHEN and CDR2 is SYDVKM. The CDR3 spells CASSLRGAQGDQPQHF. Full variable domain (missing parts from reference TRBV28 and TRBJ1-5): DVKVTQSSRYLVKRTGEKVFLECVQDMDHENMFWYRQDPGLGLRLIYFSYDVKMKEKGDIPEGYSVSREKKERFSLILESASTNQTSMYLCASSLRGAQGDQPQHFGDGTRLSIL.

This chain connects TRBV6-5 to TRBJ1-2; TCRdb gives TRBD1 as the D gene, but with no DNA this cannot be confirmed. CDR1 is MNHEY, CDR2 SVGAGI, per germline. The CDR3 totals 13 residues. This CDR3 is CASSSVTGDGYTF.

The genes are TRBV29-1 and TRBJ2-1; the TRBD2 assignment by TCRdb is unverifiable without DNA. Germline values: CDR1 SQVTM, CDR2 ANQGSEA. This CDR3 has 15 residues. The CDR3 is CSASPRLAGYNEQFF.

The rearrangement links TRBV30 to TRBJ1-2; TCRdb proposes TRBD1, but this gene call is untestable without DNA. In germline, CDR1 is GTSNPN, CDR2 SVGIG (reference sequence). The CDR3 runs to 13 residues. The CDR3 is CAWSLTGNYGYTF.

V and J are TRBV29-1 and TRBJ2-3; TCRdb returns TRBD2, unconfirmable since there is no DNA. This CDR3 is built from 14 residues. Looked up from germline, CDR1 is SQVTM and CDR2 is ANQGSEA. CDR3 loop: CSVGQRGYTDTQYF.

This chain uses TRBV7-8 with TRBJ1-5; TCRdb's D call of TRBD1 is untestable without DNA. CDR3 length: 17 amino acids. Germline loops: CDR1 SGHVS, CDR2 FQNEAQ. This CDR3 is CASSSKPGQGINQPQHF.

The chain combines TRBV12-3 or TRBV12-4 with TRBJ2-2; with no DNA, the TCRdb D assignment of TRBD1 cannot be verified. The CDR3 length is 14 residues. The CDR3 loop is CASSFGGQTGELFF.

V usage is TRBV15 and J usage is TRBJ2-1; the TCRdb D gene call, TRBD1, has no DNA to confirm it. The length of the CDR3 is 16 residues. The germline V gene has CDR1 LNHNV and CDR2 YYDKDF (reference sequence). The CDR3 reads CATSASGRNLYNEQFF.

The rearrangement joins TRBV5-1 to TRBJ2-1; the D call from TCRdb, TRBD1, cannot be confirmed without DNA. The CDR3 covers 14 residues. Per germline, CDR1 SGHRS and CDR2 YFSETQ. The CDR3 loop is CASSIRTVTDEQFF.

V is TRBV12-5 and J is TRBJ2-1; TCRdb returns TRBD2, unconfirmable since there is no DNA. The germline V gene has CDR1 LGHNT and CDR2 FRNRAP. The CDR3 length is 13 residues. CDR3 in amino acids: CASGGSGIHEQFF. Drawing the rest from reference TRBV12-5 and TRBJ2-1, the complete variable domain is DARVTQTPRHKVTEMGQEVTMRCQPILGHNTVFWYRQTMMQGLELLAYFRNRAPLDDSGMPKDRFSAEMPDATLATLKIQPSEPRDSAVYFCASGGSGIHEQFFGPGTRLTVL.

The chain couples TRBV7-9 to TRBJ2-1; TCRdb picks TRBD1, but there is no DNA to check that call. The CDR3 covers 14 residues. Germline values: CDR1 SEHNR, CDR2 FQNEAQ (reference sequence). The CDR3 region is CASSLIRTGEGQFF.

This chain connects TRBV27 to TRBJ2-1. The germline CDR1 and CDR2 sequences are MNHEY and SMNVEV (reference sequence). This CDR3 is 15 amino acids long. CDR3 residues: CASSRTEITLNEQFF.

V gene TRBV5-1 combines with J gene TRBJ2-2; TCRdb names TRBD1, which stays unverified in the absence of DNA. The length of the CDR3 is 15 residues. Germline lookup yields CDR1 SGHRS and CDR2 YFSETQ. CDR3: CASSQGVGGDGELFF.

V and J are TRBV19 and TRBJ1-4. The CDR3 totals 14 residues. In germline, CDR1 is LNHDA, CDR2 SQIVND (reference sequence). The CDR3 region is CASTLQATNEKLFF.

J is TRBJ1-3 and V is TRBV25-1. Germline-derived CDR1 and CDR2 are MGHDK and SYGVNS. The CDR3 is made up of 14 amino acids. CDR3 protein: CASSEERSGNTIYF. Supplemented by reference TRBV25-1 and TRBJ1-3, the full variable domain reads EADIYQTPRYLVIGTGKKITLECSQTMGHDKMYWYQQDPGMELHLIHYSYGVNSTEKGDLSSESTVSRIRTEHFPLTLESARPSHTSQYLCASSEERSGNTIYFGEGSWLTVV.

The chain combines TRBV7-9 with TRBJ2-6; the D call from TCRdb, TRBD1, cannot be confirmed without DNA. This CDR3 has 17 residues. The germline V gene encodes CDR1 SEHNR and CDR2 FQNEAQ (reference sequence). The CDR3 region is CASSLGTGYSGANVLTF. The full variable domain, completed using reference TRBV7-9 and TRBJ2-6, is DTGVSQNPRHKITKRGQNVTFRCDPISEHNRLYWYRQTLGQGPEFLTYFQNEAQLEKSRLLSDRFSAERPKGSFSTLEIQRTEQGDSAMYLCASSLGTGYSGANVLTFGAGSRLTVL.

The V gene is TRBV19, the J gene TRBJ2-1; TCRdb reports TRBD1, a call that lacks DNA to check it against. Per germline, CDR1 LNHDA and CDR2 SQIVND (reference sequence). This CDR3 has 14 residues. CDR3 amino acids: CASSTAGAYNEQFF.

The J gene is TRBJ1-6, the V gene TRBV29-1. Germline loops: CDR1 SQVTM, CDR2 ANQGSEA. The length of the CDR3 is 14 residues. The CDR3 here is CSVLEAETNSPLHF.

The CDR3 sequence is CASSETGRMNTEAFF. The chain joins TRBV3-1 to TRBJ1-1; the D call from TCRdb, TRBD1, cannot be confirmed without DNA. This CDR3 region has 15 residues. The germline V gene has CDR1 LGHDT and CDR2 YNNKEL (reference sequence).

J is TRBJ2-1 and V is TRBV6-2 or TRBV6-3. Germline assignment: CDR1 MNHEY and CDR2 SVGEGT. The CDR3 runs to 15 residues. CDR3 loop: CASSSIRWSYNEQFF.